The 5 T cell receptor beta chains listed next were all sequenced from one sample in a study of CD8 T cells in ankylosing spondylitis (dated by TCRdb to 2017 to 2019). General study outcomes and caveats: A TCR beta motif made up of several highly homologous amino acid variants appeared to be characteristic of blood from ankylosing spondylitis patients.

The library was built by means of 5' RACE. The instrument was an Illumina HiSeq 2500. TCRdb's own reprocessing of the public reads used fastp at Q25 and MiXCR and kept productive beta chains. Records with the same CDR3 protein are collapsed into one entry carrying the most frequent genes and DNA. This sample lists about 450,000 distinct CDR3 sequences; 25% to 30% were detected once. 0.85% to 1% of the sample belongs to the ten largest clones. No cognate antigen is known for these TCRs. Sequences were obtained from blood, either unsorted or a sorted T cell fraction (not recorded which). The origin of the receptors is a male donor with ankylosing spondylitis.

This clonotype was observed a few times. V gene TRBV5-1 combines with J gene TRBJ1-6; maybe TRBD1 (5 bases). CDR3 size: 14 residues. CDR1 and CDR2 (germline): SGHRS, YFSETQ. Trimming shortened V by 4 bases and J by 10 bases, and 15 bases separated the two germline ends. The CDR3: CASSLDSPRSPLHF. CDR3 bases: TGCGCCAGCAGCCTTGACAGCCCAAGATCACCCCTCCACTTT.

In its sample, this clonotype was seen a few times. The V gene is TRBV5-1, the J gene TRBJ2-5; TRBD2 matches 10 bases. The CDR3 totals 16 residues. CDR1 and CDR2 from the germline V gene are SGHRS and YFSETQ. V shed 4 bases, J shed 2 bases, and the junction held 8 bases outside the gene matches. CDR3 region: CASSEGAGGLQETQYF. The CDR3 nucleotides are TGCGCCAGCAGCGAAGGAGCGGGAGGGCTTCAAGAGACCCAGTACTTC. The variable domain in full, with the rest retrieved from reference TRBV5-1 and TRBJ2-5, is KAGVTQTPRYLIKTRGQQVTLSCSPISGHRSVSWYQQTPGQGLQFLFEYFSETQRNKGNFPGRFSGRQFSNSRSEMNVSTLELGDSALYLCASSEGAGGLQETQYFGPGTRLLVL.

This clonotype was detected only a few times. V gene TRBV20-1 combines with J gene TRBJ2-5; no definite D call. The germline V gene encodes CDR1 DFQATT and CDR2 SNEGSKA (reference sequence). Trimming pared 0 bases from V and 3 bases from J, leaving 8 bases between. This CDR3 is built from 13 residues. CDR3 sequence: CSARDYPKETQYF. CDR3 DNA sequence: TGCAGTGCTAGAGACTATCCCAAAGAGACCCAGTACTTC.

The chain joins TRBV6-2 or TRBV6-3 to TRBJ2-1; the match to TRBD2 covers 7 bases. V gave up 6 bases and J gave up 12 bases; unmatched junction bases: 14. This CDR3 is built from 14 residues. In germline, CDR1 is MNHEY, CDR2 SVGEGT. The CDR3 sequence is CASRDGLADLRQFF. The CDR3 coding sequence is TGTGCCAGCAGGGACGGCCTAGCGGACCTACGGCAGTTCTTC.

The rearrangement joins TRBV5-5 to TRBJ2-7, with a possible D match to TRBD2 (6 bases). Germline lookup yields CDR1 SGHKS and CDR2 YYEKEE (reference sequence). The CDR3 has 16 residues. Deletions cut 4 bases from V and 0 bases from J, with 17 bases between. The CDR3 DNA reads TGTGCCAGCAGCCGTACTGGGACTTTTAGCTCCTACGAGCAGTACGTC. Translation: CASSRTGTFSSYEQYV.